The 5 T cell receptor beta chains reported below all come from one sample, sequenced in a study of T-cell reconstitution after alpha-beta-depleted transplantation in children. TCRbeta library construction was performed incorporating unique molecular identifiers. TCRdb reprocessed the PCR reads via MiXCR and lists one record per CDR3 protein. This sample has some 200,000 distinct CDR3 sequences, with approximately 9% found just once. This material consisted of PBMCs from the stem cell graft donor, taken from the stem cell graft. The origin of the receptors is a human donor who donated a stem cell graft to a child with acute lymphoblastic leukemia.

This clonotype was found many times. The chain employs TRBV5-1 and TRBJ2-2; D is possibly TRBD1 (5 bases). Germline assignment: CDR1 SGHRS and CDR2 YFSETQ. Trimming took off 4 bases at V and 4 bases at J, with 14 bases between the two ends. CDR3 length equals 15 residues. The CDR3 nucleotides read TGCGCCAGCAGCCCCAAACCCACAGGCACCGGGGAGCTGTTTTTT. It translates to CASSPKPTGTGELFF.

This clonotype was picked up many times. J is TRBJ1-1 and V is TRBV6-5; 8 bases are a match to TRBD1. V trimming: 6 bases; J trimming: 1 base; junction bases outside the gene matches: 7. CDR3 length: 15 residues. Germline CDR1 is MNHEY and CDR2 is SVGAGI. CDR3 DNA: TGTGCCAGCAGGGGACAGGTTTCGGGGAACACTGAAGCTTTCTTT. It encodes CASRGQVSGNTEAFF.

The chain links TRBV29-1 to TRBJ2-1, with TRBD1 as a possible D gene (5 bases). The length of the CDR3 is 13 residues. Germline assignment: CDR1 SQVTM and CDR2 ANQGSEA. V lost 7 bases and J lost 0, with 10 bases in between. This CDR3 reads CSADRGSYNEQFF. As DNA, the CDR3 is TGCAGCGCCGACAGAGGCTCCTACAATGAGCAGTTCTTC.

The V call is TRBV7-6, the J call TRBJ1-4; D is unclear. V lost 5 bases, J lost 8 bases, and 21 bases lay in between. Per germline, CDR1 SGHVS and CDR2 FNYEAQ. The CDR3 consists of 16 residues. The chain's CDR3 is CASSPAFSPTREKLFF. The CDR3 DNA is TGTGCCAGCAGCCCAGCCTTTTCGCCTACCAGGGAAAAACTGTTTTTT.

The chain recombines TRBV20-1 with TRBJ2-7; D uncertain. CDR1 and CDR2 from the germline V gene are DFQATT and SNEGSKA (reference sequence). The CDR3 has 13 amino acids. The V gene lost 3 bases and the J gene lost 0 bases, with 9 bases spanning the gap. The DNA of the CDR3 is TGCAGTGCTAGGGGGTTGAGCTCCTACGAGCAGTACTTC. This sequence encodes CSARGLSSYEQYF.